Detailed here is one T cell receptor (beta chain). This sample was taken from a study of blood T cell repertoires in COVID-19. Across the study: T cells, B-cell-depleted T cells, or PBMCs provided the cDNA or gDNA that served as material.

Clones were read by immunoSEQ multiplex PCR, and TCRdb kept only the in-frame ones, dropping some. The table shows 300,000 to 400,000 clones, with approximately 86% occurring only once. Donors were grouped by their self-reported clinical history. The CDR3 consists of 15 residues. V lost 10 bases and J 3 bases, leaving 19 bases between the germline ends. Per the germline V gene, CDR1 is MDHEN and CDR2 is SYDVKM. Sample: PBMCs or T cells enriched from blood (not recorded which). The chain is built from TRBV28 and TRBJ1-5; D perhaps matches TRBD1 (5 bases). The TCR sequence derives from a woman aged 40 to 50 with acute COVID-19. The CDR3 region is CATTHGRVNNQPQHF. DNA of the CDR3: TGTGCCACCACCCACGGCAGGGTGAACAATCAGCCCCAGCATTTT.